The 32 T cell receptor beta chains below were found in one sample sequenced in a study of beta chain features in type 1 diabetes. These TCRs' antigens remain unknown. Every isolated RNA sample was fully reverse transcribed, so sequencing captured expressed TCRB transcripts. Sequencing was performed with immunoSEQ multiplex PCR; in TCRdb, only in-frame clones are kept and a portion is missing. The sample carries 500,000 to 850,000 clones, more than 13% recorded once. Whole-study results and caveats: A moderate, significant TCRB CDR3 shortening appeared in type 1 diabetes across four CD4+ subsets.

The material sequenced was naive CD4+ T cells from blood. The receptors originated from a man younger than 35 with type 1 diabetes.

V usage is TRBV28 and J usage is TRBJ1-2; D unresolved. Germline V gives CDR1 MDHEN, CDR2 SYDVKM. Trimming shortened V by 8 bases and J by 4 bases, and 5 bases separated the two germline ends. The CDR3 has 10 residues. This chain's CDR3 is CASGSYGYTF. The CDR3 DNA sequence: TGTGCCAGCGGGAGCTATGGCTACACCTTC.

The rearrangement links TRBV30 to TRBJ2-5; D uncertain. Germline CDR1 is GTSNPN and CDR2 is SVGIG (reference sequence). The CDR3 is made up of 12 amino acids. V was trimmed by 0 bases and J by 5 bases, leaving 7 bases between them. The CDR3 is CAWSVRLETQYF. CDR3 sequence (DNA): TGTGCCTGGAGTGTACGATTGGAGACCCAGTACTTC.

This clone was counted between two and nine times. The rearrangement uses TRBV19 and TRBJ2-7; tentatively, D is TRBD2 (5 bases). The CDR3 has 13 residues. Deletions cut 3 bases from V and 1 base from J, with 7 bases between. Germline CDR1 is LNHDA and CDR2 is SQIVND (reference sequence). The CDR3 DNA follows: TGTGCCAGTAGTATTGGCGGGTCCTACGAGCAGTACTTC. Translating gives CASSIGGSYEQYF.

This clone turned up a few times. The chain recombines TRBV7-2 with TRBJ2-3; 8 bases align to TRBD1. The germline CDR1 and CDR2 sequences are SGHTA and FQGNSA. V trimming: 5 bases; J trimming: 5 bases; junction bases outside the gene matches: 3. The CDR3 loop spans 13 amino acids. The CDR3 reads CASSQGARDTQYF. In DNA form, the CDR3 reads TGTGCCAGCAGCCAGGGGGCAAGAGATACGCAGTATTTT.

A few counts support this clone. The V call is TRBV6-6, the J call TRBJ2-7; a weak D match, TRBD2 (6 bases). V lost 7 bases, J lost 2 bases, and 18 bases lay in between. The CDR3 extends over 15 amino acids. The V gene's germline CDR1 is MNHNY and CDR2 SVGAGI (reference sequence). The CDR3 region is CASIPGGAGTYEQYF. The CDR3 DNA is TGTGCCAGCATCCCCGGAGGGGCAGGGACCTACGAGCAGTACTTC.

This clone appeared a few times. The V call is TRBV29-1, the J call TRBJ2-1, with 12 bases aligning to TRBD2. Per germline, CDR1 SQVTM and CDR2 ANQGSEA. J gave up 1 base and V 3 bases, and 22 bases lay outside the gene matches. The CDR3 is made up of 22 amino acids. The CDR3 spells CSVDLTGTGTSGPKTSYNEQFF. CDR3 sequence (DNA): TGCAGCGTTGATCTGACCGGAACCGGGACTAGCGGGCCCAAGACTTCCTACAATGAGCAGTTCTTC.

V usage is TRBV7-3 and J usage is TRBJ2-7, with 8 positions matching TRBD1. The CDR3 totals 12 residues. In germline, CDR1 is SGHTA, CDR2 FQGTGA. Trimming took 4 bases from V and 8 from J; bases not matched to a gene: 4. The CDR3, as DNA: TGTGCCAGCAGCTCTGGACAGGGACAGCAGTACTTC. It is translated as CASSSGQGQQYF. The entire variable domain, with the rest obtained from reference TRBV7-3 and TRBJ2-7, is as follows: GAGVSQTPSNKVTEKGKYVELRCDPISGHTALYWYRQSLGQGPEFLIYFQGTGAADDSGLPNDRFFAVRPEGSVSTLKIQRTERGDSAVYLCASSSGQGQQYFGPGTRLTVT.

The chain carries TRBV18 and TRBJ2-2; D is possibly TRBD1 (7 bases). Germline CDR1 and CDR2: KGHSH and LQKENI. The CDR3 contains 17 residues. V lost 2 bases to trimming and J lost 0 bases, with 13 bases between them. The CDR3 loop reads CASSPAGQSTNTGELFF. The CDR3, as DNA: TGTGCCAGCTCACCAGCGGGACAGTCGACGAACACCGGGGAGCTGTTTTTT. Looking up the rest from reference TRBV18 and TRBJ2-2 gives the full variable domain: NAGVMQNPRHLVRRRGQEARLRCSPMKGHSHVYWYRQLPEEGLKFMVYLQKENIIDESGMPKERFSAEFPKEGPSILRIQQVVRGDSAAYFCASSPAGQSTNTGELFFGEGSRLTVL.

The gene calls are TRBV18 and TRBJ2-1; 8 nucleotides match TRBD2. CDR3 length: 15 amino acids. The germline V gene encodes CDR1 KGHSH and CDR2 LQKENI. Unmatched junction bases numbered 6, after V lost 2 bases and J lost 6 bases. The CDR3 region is CASSPNLAGPNEQFF. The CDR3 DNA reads TGTGCCAGCTCACCAAACCTAGCGGGCCCCAATGAGCAGTTCTTC. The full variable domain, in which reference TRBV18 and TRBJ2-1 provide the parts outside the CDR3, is NAGVMQNPRHLVRRRGQEARLRCSPMKGHSHVYWYRQLPEEGLKFMVYLQKENIIDESGMPKERFSAEFPKEGPSILRIQQVVRGDSAAYFCASSPNLAGPNEQFFGPGTRLTVL.

CDR3 sequence reads: CAWRGFTDYEQYF. The CDR3 DNA sequence: TGTGCCTGGAGGGGATTCACAGACTACGAGCAGTACTTC. This sequence joins TRBV30 and TRBJ2-7; D is unclear. The germline gives CDR1 GTSNPN, CDR2 SVGIG (reference sequence). The CDR3 extends over 13 amino acids. The ends were cut back, 3 bases at V and 3 bases at J, with 12 bases in the middle.

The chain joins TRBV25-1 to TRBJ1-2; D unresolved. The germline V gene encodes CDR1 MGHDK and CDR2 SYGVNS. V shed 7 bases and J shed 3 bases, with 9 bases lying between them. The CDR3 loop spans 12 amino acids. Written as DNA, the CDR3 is TGTGCCAGCAAGCTCGGCGACTATGGCTACACCTTC. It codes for CASKLGDYGYTF.

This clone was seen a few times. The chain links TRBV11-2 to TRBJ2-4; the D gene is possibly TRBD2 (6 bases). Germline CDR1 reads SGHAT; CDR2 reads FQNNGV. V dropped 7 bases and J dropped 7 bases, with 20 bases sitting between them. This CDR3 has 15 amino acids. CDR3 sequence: CASTGGGWQQNIQYF. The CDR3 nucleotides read TGTGCCAGCACCGGCGGAGGGTGGCAGCAGAACATTCAGTACTTC.

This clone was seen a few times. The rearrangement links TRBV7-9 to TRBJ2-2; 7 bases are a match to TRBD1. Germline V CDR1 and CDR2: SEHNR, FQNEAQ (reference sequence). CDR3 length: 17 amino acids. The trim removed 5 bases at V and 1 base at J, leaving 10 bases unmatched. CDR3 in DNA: TGTGCCAGCAGCGTTACCGGGACAGACTTGAACACCGGGGAGCTGTTTTTT. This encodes CASSVTGTDLNTGELFF.

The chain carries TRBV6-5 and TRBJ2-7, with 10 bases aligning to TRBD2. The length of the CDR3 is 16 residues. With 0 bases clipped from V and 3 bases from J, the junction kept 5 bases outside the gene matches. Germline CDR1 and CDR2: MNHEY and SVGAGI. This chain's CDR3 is CASSYSRLAGVYEQYF. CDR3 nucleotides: TGTGCCAGCAGTTACTCGAGGCTAGCGGGAGTCTACGAGCAGTACTTC.

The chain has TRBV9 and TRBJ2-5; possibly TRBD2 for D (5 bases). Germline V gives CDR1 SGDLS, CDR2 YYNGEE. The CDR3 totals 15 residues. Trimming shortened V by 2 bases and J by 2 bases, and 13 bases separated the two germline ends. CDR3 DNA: TGTGCCAGCAGCGTCACAGCGGTTGTTCAAGAGACCCAGTACTTC. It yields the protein CASSVTAVVQETQYF.

The CDR3 is CASSFRDLQETQYF. For the CDR3, the DNA is TGTGCCAGCAGCTTCCGGGACCTCCAAGAGACCCAGTACTTC. This chain links TRBV5-6 with TRBJ2-5; the D gene could be TRBD1 or TRBD2 (5 bases each). Between the trimmed V and J ends, which lost 2 bases and 1 base, there was a span of 9 bases. CDR1 SGHDT and CDR2 YYEEEE come from the germline V gene. This CDR3 has 14 residues.

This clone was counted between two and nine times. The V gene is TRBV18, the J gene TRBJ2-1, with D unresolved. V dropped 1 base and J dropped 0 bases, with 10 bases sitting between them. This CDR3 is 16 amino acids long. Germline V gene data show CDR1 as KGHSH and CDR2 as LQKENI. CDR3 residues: CASSPLAGSSYNEQFF. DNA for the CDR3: TGTGCCAGCTCACCACTAGCTGGAAGCTCCTACAATGAGCAGTTCTTC.

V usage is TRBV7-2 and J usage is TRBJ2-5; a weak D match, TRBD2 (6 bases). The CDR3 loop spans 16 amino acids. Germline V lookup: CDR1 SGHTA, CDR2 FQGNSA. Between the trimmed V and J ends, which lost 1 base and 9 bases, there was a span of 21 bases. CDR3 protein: CASSLDVAGSREAQYF. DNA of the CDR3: TGTGCCAGCAGCTTAGATGTCGCGGGGTCCCGCGAGGCCCAGTACTTC.

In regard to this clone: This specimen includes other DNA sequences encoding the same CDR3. The CDR3 region has the DNA TGTGCCAGCAGTTTATTAGGGGCAGTCGGCTATGGCTACACCTTC. It is translated as CASSLLGAVGYGYTF. The chain is built from TRBV27 and TRBJ1-2; tentatively, D is TRBD1 (5 bases). Germline CDR1 and CDR2: MNHEY and SMNVEV (reference sequence). V lost 1 base, J lost 4 bases, and 13 bases lay in between. The CDR3 covers 15 residues.

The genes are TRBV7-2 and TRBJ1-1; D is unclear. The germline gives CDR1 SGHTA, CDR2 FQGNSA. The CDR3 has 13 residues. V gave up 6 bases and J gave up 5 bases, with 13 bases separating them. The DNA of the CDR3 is TGTGCCAGCAGTCCCCGGGGAGGAACTGAAGCTTTCTTT. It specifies CASSPRGGTEAFF.

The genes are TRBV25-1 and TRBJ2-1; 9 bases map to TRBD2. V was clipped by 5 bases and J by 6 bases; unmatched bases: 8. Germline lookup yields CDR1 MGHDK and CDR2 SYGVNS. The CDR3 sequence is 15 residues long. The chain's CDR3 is CASSSRELAGNEQFF. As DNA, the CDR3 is TGTGCCAGCAGTAGCCGGGAACTAGCGGGCAATGAGCAGTTCTTC.

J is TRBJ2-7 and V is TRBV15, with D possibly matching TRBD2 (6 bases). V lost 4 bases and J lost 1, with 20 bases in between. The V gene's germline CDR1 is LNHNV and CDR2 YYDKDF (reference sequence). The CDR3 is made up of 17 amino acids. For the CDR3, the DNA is TGTGCCACCAGCATCCTGAGGATCGGGAGACGATCCTACGAGCAGTACTTC. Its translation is CATSILRIGRRSYEQYF.

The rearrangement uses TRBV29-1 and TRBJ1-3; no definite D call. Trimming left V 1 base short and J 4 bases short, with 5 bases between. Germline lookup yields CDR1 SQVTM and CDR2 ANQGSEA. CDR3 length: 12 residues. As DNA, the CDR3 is TGCAGCGTTGAAGCGGGAGGAAACACCATATATTTT. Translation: CSVEAGGNTIYF.

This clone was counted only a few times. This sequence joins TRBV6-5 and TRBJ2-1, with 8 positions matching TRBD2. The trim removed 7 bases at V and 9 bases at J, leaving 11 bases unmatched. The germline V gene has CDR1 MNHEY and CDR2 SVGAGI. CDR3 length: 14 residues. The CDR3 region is CASNLVGLAGEQFF. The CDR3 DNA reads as TGTGCCAGCAACCTCGTTGGACTAGCCGGTGAGCAGTTCTTC.

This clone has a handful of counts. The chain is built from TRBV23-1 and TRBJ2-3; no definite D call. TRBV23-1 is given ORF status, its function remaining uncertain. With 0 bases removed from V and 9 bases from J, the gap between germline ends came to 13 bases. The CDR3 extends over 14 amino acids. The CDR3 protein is CASSQSDPPLTQYF. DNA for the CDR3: TGCGCCAGCAGTCAATCGGACCCCCCCCTGACGCAGTATTTT.

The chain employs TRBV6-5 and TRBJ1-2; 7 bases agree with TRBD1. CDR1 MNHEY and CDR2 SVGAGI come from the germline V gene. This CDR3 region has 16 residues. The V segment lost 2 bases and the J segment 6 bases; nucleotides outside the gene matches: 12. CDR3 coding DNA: TGTGCCAGCAGTTACAATTCGGACAGGACGATGGATGGCTACACCTTC. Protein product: CASSYNSDRTMDGYTF.

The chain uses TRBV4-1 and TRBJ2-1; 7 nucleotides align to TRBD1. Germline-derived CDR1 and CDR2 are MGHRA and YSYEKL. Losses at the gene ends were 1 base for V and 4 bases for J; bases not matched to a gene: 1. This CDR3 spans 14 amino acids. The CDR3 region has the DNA TGCGCCAGCAGCCAAGGGGACAGTTACAATGAGCAGTTCTTC. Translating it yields CASSQGDSYNEQFF.

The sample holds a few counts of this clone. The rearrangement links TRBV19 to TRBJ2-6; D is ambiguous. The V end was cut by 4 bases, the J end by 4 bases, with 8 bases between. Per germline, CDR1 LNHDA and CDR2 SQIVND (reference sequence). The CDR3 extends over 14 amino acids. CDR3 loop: CASSTVGGANVLTF. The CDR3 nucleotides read TGTGCCAGTAGTACTGTTGGAGGGGCCAACGTCCTGACTTTC.

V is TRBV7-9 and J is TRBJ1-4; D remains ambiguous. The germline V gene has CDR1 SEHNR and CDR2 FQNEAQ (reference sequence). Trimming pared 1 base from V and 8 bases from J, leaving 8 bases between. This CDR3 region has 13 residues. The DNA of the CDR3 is TGTGCCAGCAGCTTAGAGCCTCAGGAAAAACTGTTTTTT. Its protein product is CASSLEPQEKLFF.

CDR3 sequence: CASSEATPRGTQYF. CDR3 coding DNA: TGTGCCAGCAGTGAAGCAACACCCCGGGGGACGCAGTATTTT. This chain uses TRBV2 with TRBJ2-3; possible D gene TRBD2, 6 bases. The germline V gene has CDR1 SNHLY and CDR2 FYNNEI. CDR3 size: 14 residues. Between the trimmed V and J ends, which lost 0 bases and 9 bases, there was a span of 13 bases.

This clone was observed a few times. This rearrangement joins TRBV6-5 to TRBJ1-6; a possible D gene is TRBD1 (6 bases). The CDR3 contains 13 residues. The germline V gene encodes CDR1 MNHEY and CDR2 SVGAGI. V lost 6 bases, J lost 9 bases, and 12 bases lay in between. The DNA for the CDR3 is TGTGCCAGCAGAGGACAGTCGGGTTCACCCCTCCACTTT. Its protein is CASRGQSGSPLHF.

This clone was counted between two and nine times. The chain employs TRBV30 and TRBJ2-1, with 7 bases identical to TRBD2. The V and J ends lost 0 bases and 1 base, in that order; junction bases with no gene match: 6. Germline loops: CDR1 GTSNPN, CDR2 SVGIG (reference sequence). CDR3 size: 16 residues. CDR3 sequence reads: CAWSVGGRGSYNEQFF. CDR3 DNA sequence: TGTGCCTGGAGTGTCGGAGGGCGGGGGTCCTACAATGAGCAGTTCTTC. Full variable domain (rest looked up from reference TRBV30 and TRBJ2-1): SQTIHQWPATLVQPVGSPLSLECTVEGTSNPNLYWYRQAAGRGLQLLFYSVGIGQISSEVPQNLSASRPQDRQFILSSKKLLLSDSGFYLCAWSVGGRGSYNEQFFGPGTRLTVL.